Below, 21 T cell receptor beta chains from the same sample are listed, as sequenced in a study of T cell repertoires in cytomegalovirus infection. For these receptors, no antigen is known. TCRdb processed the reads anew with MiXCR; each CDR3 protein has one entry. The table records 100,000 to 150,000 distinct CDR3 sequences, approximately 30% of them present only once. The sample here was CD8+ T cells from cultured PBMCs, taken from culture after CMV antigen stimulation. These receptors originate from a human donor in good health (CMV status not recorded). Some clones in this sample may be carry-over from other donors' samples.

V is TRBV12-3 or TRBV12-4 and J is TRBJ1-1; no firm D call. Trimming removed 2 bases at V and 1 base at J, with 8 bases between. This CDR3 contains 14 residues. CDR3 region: CASSLSPGNTEAFF. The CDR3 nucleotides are TGTGCCAGCAGTTTATCTCCAGGGAACACTGAAGCTTTCTTT.

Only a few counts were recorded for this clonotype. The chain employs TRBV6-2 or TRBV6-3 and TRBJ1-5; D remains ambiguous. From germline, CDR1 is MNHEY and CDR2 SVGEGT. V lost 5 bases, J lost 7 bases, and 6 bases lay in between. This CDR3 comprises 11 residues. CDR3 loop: CASSHGQPQHF. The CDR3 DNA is TGTGCCAGCAGTCATGGGCAGCCCCAGCATTTT.

The CDR3 nucleotides read TGCGCCAGCAGCCAAGACACAGGGATACGGTCACCCCTCCACTTT. This sequence encodes CASSQDTGIRSPLHF. The V call is TRBV4-3, the J call TRBJ1-6; D perhaps matches TRBD1 (6 bases). V lost 0 bases and J 10 bases, leaving 13 bases between the germline ends. This CDR3 spans 15 amino acids. Germline values: CDR1 LGHNA, CDR2 YSLEER.

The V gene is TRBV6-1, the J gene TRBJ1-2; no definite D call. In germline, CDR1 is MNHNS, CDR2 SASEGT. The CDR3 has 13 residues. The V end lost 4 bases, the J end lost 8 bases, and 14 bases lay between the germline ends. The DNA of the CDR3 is TGTGCCAGCAGTGGCCCCATAAGTGGGGGCTACACCTTC. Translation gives CASSGPISGGYTF.

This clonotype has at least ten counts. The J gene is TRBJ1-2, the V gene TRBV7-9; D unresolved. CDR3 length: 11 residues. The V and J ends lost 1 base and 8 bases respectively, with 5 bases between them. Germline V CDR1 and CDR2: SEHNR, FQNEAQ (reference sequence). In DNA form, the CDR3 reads TGTGCCAGCAGCTTAGTCGGCGGCTACACCTTC. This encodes CASSLVGGYTF.

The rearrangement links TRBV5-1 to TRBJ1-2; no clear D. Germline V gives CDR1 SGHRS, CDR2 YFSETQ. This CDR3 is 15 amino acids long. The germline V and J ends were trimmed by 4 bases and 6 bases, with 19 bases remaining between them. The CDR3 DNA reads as TGCGCCAGCAGCCCGATCGGACGGGCTTTGGATGGCTACACCTTC. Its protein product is CASSPIGRALDGYTF.

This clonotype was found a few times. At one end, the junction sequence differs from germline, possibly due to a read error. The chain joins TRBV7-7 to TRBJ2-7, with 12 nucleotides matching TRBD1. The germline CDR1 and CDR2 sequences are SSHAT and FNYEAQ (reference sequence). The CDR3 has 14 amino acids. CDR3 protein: CASSSGTGGFEQYF. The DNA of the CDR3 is TGTGCTAGCAGCTCCGGGACAGGGGGCTTCGAGCAGTACTTC.

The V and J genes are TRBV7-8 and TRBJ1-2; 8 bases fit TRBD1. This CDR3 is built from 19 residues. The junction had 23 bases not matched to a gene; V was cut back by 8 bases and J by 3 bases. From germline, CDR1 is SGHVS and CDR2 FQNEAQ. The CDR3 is CASLDAREQGAIPHYGYTF. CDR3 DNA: TGTGCCAGCCTAGATGCCCGGGAGCAGGGGGCAATACCCCACTATGGCTACACCTTC.

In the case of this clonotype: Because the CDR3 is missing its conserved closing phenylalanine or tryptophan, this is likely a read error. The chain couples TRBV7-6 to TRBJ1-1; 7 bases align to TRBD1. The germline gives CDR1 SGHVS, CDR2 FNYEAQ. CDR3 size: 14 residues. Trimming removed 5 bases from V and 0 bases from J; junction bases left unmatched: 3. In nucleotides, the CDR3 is TGTGCCAGCAGCCCGGGACAGATGAACACTGAAGCTTTCATT. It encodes CASSPGQMNTEAFI.

Here the CDR3 DNA reads TGTGCCAGCAGTCTGGACGGCGGGGCCTCTAACTATGGCTACACCTTC. This sequence encodes CASSLDGGASNYGYTF. This rearrangement joins TRBV7-6 to TRBJ1-2, with a weak D call TRBD1 (5 bases). The length of the CDR3 is 16 residues. Per germline, CDR1 SGHVS and CDR2 FNYEAQ. The germline V and J ends were trimmed by 6 bases and 0 bases, with 17 bases remaining between them. Using reference TRBV7-6 and TRBJ1-2 for the parts outside the CDR3, the full variable domain is GAGVSQSPRYKVTKRGQDVALRCDPISGHVSLYWYRQALGQGPEFLTYFNYEAQQDKSGLPNDRFSAERPEGSISTLTIQRTEQRDSAMYRCASSLDGGASNYGYTFGSGTRLTVV.

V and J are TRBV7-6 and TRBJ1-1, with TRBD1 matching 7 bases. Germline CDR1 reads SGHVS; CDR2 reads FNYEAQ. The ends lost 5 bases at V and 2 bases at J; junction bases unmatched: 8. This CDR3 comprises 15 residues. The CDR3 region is CASSAYRGGNTEAFF. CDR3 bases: TGTGCCAGCAGCGCCTACAGGGGAGGCAACACTGAAGCTTTCTTT.

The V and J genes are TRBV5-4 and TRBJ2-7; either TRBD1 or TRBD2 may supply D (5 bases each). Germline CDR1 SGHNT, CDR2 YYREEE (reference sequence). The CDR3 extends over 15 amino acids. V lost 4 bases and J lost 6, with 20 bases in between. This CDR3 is CASSRTGTATAEQYF. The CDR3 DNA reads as TGTGCCAGCAGCCGCACCGGGACGGCCACCGCCGAGCAGTACTTC. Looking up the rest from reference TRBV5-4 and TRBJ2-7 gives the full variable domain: ETGVTQSPTHLIKTRGQQVTLRCSSQSGHNTVSWYQQALGQGPQFIFQYYREEENGRGNFPPRFSGLQFPNYSSELNVNALELDDSALYLCASSRTGTATAEQYFGPGTRLTVT.

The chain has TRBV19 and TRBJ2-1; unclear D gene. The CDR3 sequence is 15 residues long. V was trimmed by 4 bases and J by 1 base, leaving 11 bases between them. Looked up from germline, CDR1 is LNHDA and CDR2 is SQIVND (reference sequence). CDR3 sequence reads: CASSSHRDSYNEQFF. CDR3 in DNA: TGTGCCAGTAGTAGTCACAGAGATTCCTACAATGAGCAGTTCTTC. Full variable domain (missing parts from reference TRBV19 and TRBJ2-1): DGGITQSPKYLFRKEGQNVTLSCEQNLNHDAMYWYRQDPGQGLRLIYYSQIVNDFQKGDIAEGYSVSREKKESFPLTVTSAQKNPTAFYLCASSSHRDSYNEQFFGPGTRLTVL.

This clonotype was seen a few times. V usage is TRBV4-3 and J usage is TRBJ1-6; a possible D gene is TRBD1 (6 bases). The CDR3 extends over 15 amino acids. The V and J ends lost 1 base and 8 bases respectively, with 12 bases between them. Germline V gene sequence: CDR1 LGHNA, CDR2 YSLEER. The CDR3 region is CASSQGWTDDSPLHF. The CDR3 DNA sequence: TGCGCCAGCAGCCAAGGCTGGACAGATGATTCACCCCTCCACTTT.

The DNA for the CDR3 is TGTGCCAGCAGTTCACAGGGATTCCAAGAGACCCAGTACTTC. Translated: CASSSQGFQETQYF. This chain links TRBV5-4 with TRBJ2-5; tentatively, D is TRBD1 (6 bases). The V end lost 5 bases, the J end lost 1 base, and 12 bases lay between the germline ends. Germline values: CDR1 SGHNT, CDR2 YYREEE (reference sequence). The CDR3 is made up of 14 amino acids.

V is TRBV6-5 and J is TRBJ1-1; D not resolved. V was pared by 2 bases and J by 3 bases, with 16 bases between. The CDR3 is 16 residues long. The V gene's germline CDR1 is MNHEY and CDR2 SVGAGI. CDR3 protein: CASSYPTKGRYTEAFF. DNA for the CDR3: TGTGCCAGCAGTTACCCGACGAAAGGACGGTACACTGAAGCTTTCTTT.

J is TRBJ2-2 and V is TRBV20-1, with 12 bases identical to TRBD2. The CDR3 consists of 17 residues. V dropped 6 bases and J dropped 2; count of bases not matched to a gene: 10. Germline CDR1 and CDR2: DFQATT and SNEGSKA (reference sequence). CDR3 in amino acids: CSAPNPSGGANTGELFF. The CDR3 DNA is TGCAGTGCCCCCAACCCTAGCGGGGGGGCCAACACCGGGGAGCTGTTTTTT.

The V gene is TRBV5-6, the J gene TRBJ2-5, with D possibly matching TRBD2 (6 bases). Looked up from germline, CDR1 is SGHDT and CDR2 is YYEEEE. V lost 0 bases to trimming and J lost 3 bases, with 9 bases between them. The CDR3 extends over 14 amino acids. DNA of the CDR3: TGTGCCAGCAGCTTGGGCGGGGTGAAAGAGACCCAGTACTTC. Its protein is CASSLGGVKETQYF. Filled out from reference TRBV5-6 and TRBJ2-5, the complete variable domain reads DAGVTQSPTHLIKTRGQQVTLRCSPKSGHDTVSWYQQALGQGPQFIFQYYEEEERQRGNFPDRFSGHQFPNYSSELNVNALLLGDSALYLCASSLGGVKETQYFGPGTRLLVL.

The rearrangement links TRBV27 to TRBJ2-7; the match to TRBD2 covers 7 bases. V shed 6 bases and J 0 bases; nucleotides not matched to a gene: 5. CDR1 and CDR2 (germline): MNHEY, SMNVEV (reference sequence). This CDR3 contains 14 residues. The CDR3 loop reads CASRQTSLSYEQYF. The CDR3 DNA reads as TGTGCCAGCAGACAGACTAGCCTCTCCTACGAGCAGTACTTC.

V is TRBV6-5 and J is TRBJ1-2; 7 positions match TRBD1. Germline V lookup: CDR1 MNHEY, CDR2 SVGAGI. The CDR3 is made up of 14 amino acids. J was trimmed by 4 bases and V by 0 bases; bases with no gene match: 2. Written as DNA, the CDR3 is TGTGCCAGCAGTTACTCGGCAGGGGGCTATGGCTACACCTTC. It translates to CASSYSAGGYGYTF.

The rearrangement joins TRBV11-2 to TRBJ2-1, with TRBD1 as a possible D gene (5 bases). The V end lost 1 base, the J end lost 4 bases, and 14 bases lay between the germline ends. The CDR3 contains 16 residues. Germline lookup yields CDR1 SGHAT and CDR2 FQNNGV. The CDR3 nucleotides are TGTGCCAGCAGCTTAGTTAAAGGGGTGGGGTACAATGAGCAGTTCTTC. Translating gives CASSLVKGVGYNEQFF. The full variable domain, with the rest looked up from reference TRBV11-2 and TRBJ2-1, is EAGVAQSPRYKIIEKRQSVAFWCNPISGHATLYWYQQILGQGPKLLIQFQNNGVVDDSQLPKDRFSAERLKGVDSTLKIQPAKLEDSAVYLCASSLVKGVGYNEQFFGPGTRLTVL.